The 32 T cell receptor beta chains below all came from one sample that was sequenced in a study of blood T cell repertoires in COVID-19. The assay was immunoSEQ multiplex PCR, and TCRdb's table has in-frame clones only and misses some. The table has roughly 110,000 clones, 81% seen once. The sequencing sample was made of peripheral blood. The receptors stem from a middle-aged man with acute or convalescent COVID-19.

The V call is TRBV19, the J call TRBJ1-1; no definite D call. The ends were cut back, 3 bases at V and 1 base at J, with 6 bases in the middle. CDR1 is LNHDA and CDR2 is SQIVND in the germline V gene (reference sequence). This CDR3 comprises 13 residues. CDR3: CASSIVKNTEAFF. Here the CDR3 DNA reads TGTGCCAGTAGTATTGTCAAGAACACTGAAGCTTTCTTT. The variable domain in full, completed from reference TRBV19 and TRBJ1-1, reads DGGITQSPKYLFRKEGQNVTLSCEQNLNHDAMYWYRQDPGQGLRLIYYSQIVNDFQKGDIAEGYSVSREKKESFPLTVTSAQKNPTAFYLCASSIVKNTEAFFGQGTRLTVV.

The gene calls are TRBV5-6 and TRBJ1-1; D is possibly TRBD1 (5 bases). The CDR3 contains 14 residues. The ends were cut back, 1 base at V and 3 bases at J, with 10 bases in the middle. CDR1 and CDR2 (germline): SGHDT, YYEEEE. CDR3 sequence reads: CASSLWDWYTEAFF. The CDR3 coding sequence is TGTGCCAGCAGCTTGTGGGACTGGTACACTGAAGCTTTCTTT.

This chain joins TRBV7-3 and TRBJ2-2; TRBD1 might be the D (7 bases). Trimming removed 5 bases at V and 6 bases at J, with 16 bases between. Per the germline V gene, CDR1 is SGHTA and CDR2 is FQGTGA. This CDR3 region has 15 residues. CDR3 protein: CASSPRAGGPGELFF. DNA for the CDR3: TGTGCCAGCAGCCCACGGGCAGGGGGGCCCGGGGAGCTGTTTTTT.

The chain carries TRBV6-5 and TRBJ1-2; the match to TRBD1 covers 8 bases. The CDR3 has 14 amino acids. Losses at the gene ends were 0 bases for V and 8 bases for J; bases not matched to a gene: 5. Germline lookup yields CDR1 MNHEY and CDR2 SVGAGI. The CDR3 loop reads CASSYSETGEGYTF. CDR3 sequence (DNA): TGTGCCAGCAGTTACTCGGAGACAGGGGAAGGCTACACCTTC.

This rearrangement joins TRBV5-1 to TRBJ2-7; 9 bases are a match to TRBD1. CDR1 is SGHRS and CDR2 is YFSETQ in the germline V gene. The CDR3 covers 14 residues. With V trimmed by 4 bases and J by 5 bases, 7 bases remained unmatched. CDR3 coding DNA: TGCGCCAGCAGCGGGGGGACAGGGATCAACGAGCAGTACTTC. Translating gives CASSGGTGINEQYF. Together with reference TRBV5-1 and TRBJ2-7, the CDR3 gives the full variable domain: KAGVTQTPRYLIKTRGQQVTLSCSPISGHRSVSWYQQTPGQGLQFLFEYFSETQRNKGNFPGRFSGRQFSNSRSEMNVSTLELGDSALYLCASSGGTGINEQYFGPGTRLTVT.

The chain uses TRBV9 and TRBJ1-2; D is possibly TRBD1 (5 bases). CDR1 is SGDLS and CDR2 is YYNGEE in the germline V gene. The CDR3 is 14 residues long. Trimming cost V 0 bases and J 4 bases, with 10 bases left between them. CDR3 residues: CASSVGQGPYGYTF. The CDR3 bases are TGTGCCAGCAGCGTAGGCCAGGGCCCCTATGGCTACACCTTC.

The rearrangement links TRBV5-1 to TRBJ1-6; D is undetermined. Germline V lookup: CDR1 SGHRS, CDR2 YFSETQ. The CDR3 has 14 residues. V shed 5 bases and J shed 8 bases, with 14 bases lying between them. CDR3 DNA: TGCGCCAGCAGGGGAGTGTCGACCGATTCACCCCTCCACTTT. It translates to CASRGVSTDSPLHF.

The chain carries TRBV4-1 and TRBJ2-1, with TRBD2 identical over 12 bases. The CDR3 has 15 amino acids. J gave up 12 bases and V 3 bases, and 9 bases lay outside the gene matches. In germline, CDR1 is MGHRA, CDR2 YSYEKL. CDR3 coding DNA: TGCGCCAGCAGCCAGACTAGCGGGGGACGTAGCAGGCAGTTCTTC. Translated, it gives CASSQTSGGRSRQFF.

CDR3 sequence: CASSSRDSLNEKLFF. The CDR3 bases are TGTGCCAGCAGCAGCCGGGACAGCCTTAATGAAAAACTGTTTTTT. V is TRBV5-4 and J is TRBJ1-4; 7 bases line up with TRBD1. Germline CDR1 and CDR2: SGHNT and YYREEE (reference sequence). The CDR3 consists of 15 residues. V lost 4 bases to trimming and J lost 4 bases; unmatched junction nucleotides: 7.

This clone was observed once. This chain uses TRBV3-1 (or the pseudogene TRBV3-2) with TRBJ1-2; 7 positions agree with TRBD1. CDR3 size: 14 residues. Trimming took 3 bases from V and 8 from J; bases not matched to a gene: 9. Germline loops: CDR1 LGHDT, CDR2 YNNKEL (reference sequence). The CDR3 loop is CASSQIGTAPGYTF. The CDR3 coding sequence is TGTGCCAGCAGCCAGATAGGGACAGCTCCCGGCTACACCTTC.

CDR3 sequence (DNA): TGTGCCAGCAGCTTAGGGGCCAGCAATGAGCAGTTCTTC. This sequence encodes CASSLGASNEQFF. The chain couples TRBV11-3 to TRBJ2-1; D gene uncertain. The CDR3 runs to 13 residues. V was clipped by 1 base and J by 6 bases, with 7 bases between them. The germline gives CDR1 SGHNT, CDR2 YENEEA.

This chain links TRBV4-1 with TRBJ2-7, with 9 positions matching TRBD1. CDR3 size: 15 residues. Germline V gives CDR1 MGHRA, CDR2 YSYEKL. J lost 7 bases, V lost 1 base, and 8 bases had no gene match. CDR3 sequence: CASSQGPGTGREQYF. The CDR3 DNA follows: TGCGCCAGCAGCCAAGGACCCGGGACAGGGCGGGAGCAGTACTTC.

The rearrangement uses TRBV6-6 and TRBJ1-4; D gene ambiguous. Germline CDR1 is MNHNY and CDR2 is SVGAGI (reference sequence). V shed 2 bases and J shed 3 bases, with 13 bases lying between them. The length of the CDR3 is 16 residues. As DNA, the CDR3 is TGTGCCAGCAGTTACATGAATGAGATCCCTAATGAAAAACTGTTTTTT. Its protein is CASSYMNEIPNEKLFF.

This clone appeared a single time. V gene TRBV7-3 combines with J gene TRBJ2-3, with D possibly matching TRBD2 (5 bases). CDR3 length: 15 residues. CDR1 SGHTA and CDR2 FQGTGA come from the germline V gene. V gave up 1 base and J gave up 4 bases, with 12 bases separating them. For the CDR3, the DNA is TGTGCCAGCAGCTTAATGGCTAGCCCACCAGATACGCAGTATTTT. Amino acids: CASSLMASPPDTQYF.

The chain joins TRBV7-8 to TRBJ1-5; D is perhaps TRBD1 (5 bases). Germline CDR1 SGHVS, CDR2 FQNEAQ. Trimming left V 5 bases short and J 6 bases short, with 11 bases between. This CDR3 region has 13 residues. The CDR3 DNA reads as TGTGCCAGCAGCGGTAGGGGTGGTCAGCCCCAGCATTTT. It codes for CASSGRGGQPQHF.

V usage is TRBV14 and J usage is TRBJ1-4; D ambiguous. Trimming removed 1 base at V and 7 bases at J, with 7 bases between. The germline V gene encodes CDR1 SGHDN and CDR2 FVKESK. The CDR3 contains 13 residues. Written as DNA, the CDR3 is TGTGCCAGCAGCCAAGTGGCGGGTGAAAAACTGTTTTTT. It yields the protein CASSQVAGEKLFF.

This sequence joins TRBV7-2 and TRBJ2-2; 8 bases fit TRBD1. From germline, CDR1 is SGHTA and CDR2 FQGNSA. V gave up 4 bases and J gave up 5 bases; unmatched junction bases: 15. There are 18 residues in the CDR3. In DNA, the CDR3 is TGTGCCAGCAGCTCAGGGGGCTCCAGAGGCAGTTTGACCGGGGAGCTGTTTTTT. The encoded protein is CASSSGGSRGSLTGELFF.

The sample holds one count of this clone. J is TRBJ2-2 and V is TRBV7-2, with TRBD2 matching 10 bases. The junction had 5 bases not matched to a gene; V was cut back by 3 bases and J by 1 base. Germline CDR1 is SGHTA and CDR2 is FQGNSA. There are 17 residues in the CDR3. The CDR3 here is CASSFRSGGKNTGELFF. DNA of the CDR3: TGTGCCAGCAGCTTTCGTAGCGGGGGGAAGAACACCGGGGAGCTGTTTTTT.

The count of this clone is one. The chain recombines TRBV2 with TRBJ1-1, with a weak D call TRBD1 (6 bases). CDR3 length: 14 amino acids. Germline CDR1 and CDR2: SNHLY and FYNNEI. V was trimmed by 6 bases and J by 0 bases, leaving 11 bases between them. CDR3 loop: CASRAGVMNTEAFF. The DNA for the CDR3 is TGTGCCAGCAGGGCAGGGGTGATGAACACTGAAGCTTTCTTT.

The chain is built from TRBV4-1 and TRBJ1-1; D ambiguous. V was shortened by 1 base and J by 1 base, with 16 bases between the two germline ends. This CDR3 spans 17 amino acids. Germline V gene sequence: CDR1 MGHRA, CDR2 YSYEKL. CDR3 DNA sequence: TGCGCCAGCAGCCAAGGCAATTTTGGATCGGGGAACACTGAAGCTTTCTTT. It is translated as CASSQGNFGSGNTEAFF.

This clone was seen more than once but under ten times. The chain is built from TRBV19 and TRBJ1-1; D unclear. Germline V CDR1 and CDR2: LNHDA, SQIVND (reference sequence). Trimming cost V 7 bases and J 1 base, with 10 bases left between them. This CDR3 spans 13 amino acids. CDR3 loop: CASTPARNTEAFF. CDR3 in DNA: TGTGCCAGTACCCCTGCGAGGAACACTGAAGCTTTCTTT.

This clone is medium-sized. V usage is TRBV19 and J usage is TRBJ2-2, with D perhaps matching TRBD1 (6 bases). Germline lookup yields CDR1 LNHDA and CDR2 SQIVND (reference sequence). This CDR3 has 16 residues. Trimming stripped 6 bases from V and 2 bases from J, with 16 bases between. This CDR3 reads CASSFLGAANTGELFF. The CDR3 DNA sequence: TGTGCCAGTAGCTTTCTGGGGGCAGCCAACACCGGGGAGCTGTTTTTT.

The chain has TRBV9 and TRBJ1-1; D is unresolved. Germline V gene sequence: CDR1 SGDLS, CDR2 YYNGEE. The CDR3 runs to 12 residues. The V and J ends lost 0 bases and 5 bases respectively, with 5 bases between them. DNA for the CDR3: TGTGCCAGCAGCGTAGGAGGAACTGAAGCTTTCTTT. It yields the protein CASSVGGTEAFF.

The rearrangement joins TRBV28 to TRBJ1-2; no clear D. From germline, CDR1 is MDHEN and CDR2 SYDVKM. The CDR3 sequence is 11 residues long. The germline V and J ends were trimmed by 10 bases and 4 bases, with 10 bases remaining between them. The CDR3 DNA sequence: TGTGCCACCTACGCGTTCTATGGCTACACCTTC. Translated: CATYAFYGYTF.

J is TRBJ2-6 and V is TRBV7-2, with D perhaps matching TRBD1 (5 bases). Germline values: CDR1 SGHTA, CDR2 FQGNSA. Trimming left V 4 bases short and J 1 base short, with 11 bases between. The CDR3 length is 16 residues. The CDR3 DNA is TGTGCCAGCAGCTCGACCAGGGCTTCTGGGGCCAACGTCCTGACTTTC. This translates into CASSSTRASGANVLTF. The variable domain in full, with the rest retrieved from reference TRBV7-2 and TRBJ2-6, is GAGVSQSPSNKVTEKGKDVELRCDPISGHTALYWYRQSLGQGLEFLIYFQGNSAPDKSGLPSDRFSAERTGGSVSTLTIQRTQQEDSAVYLCASSSTRASGANVLTFGAGSRLTVL.

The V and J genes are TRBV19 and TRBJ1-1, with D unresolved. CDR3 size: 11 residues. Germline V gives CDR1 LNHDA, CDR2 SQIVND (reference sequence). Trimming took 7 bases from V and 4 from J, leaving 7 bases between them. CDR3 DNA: TGTGCCAGTAAAGCTACCACTGAAGCTTTCTTT. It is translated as CASKATTEAFF.

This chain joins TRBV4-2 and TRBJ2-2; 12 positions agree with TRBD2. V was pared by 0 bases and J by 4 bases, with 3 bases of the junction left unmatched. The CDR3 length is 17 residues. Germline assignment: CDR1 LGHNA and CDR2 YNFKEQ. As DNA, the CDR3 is TGTGCCAGCAGCCAAGAACTAGCGGGAGGTCCCACCGGGGAGCTGTTTTTT. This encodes CASSQELAGGPTGELFF.

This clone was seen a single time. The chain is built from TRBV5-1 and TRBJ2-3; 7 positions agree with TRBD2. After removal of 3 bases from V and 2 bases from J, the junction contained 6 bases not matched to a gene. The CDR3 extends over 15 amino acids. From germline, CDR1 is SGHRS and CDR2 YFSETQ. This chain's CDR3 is CASSSTGTNTDTQYF. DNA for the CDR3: TGCGCCAGCAGCTCGACCGGGACTAACACAGATACGCAGTATTTT.

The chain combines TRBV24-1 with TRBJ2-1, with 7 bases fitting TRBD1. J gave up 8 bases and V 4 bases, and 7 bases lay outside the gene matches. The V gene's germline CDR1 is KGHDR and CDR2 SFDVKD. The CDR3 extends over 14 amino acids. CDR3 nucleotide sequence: TGTGCCACCAGTGACCCGACAGGGACGGATGAGCAGTTCTTC. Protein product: CATSDPTGTDEQFF.

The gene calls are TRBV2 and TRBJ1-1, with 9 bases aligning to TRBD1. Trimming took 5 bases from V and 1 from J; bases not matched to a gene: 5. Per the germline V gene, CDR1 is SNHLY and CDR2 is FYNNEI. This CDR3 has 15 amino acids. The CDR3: CASSLQGAGNTEAFF. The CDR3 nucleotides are TGTGCCAGCAGTTTACAGGGGGCGGGGAACACTGAAGCTTTCTTT.

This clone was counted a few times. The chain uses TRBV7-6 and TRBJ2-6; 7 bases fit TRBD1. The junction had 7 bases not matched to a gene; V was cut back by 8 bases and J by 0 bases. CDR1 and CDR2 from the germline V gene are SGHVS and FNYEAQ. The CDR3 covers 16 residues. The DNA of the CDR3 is TGTGCCAGCTGGGACAGATACTCCTCTGGGGCCAACGTCCTGACTTTC. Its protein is CASWDRYSSGANVLTF.

The CDR3 sequence: CASYTGRGTDTQYF. The CDR3 coding sequence is TGTGCCAGTTATACAGGGAGGGGCACAGATACGCAGTATTTT. The chain links TRBV19 to TRBJ2-3, with a possible D match to TRBD2 (7 bases). V lost 8 bases and J lost 1, with 13 bases in between. There are 14 residues in the CDR3. Germline values: CDR1 LNHDA, CDR2 SQIVND (reference sequence).